The sample holds a few counts of the clone carrying this T cell receptor (beta chain). Its target is not known. The data derive from a study of T-cell memory formation after mild COVID-19. The study's findings and limits: For contracting clones, CD4+ ones sat mainly in CM and EM, CD8+ in EMRA.

Via MiXCR, TCRdb re-called the 5' RACE reads, giving one row per CDR3 protein. The top ten clones hold 22% of a sample with approximately 300,000 distinct CDR3 sequences, about 16% of them seen once. The CDR3 extends over 14 amino acids. V lost 9 bases, J lost 5 bases, and 13 bases stayed unmatched. The chain links TRBV12-3 or TRBV12-4 to TRBJ2-7; 7 nucleotides agree with TRBD2. This receptor was obtained from a man between 18 and 29 years old who had mild COVID-19 (a few samples of this study predate the infection). Cell type and time point are not known. Sequences were obtained from PBMCs or a T cell subset sorted from them (not recorded which). The CDR3 coding sequence is TGTGCCAGTTCCCAGCGGGAATCGGGGCACGAGCAGTACTTC. This translates into CASSQRESGHEQYF.